This T cell receptor (beta chain) was retrieved from a study of patients and donors after allogeneic stem cell transplantation. TCRdb re-analysed the RT-PCR reads in MiXCR, keeping a single row per CDR3 protein. The profile shows around 150,000 distinct CDR3 sequences, about 36% of them singletons. V lost 4 bases, J lost 3 bases, and 9 bases lay in between. This CDR3 comprises 14 residues. Germline V gene lookup returns CDR1 LGHNA and CDR2 YSLEER. The origin of this receptor is a human donor who was either an allogeneic HSCT recipient or a stem cell or donor lymphocyte infusion donor (not recorded which). It is not recorded whose cells these are; they may come from a transplant donor. V is TRBV4-3 and J is TRBJ1-4; D is perhaps TRBD1 (5 bases). Sample: blood, either unsorted or a sorted T cell fraction (not recorded which). CDR3 sequence reads: CASSPDSSNEKLFF. Here the CDR3 DNA reads TGCGCCAGCAGCCCCGACAGTTCTAATGAAAAACTGTTTTTT.